A single sample is the source of the 6 T cell receptor beta chains below, sequenced in a study of cytomegalovirus exposure and HLA in healthy donors. Both 60 Vbeta primers and 13 Jbeta primers went into the PCR. Some clones are missing from TCRdb's copy, which holds only in-frame ones; the method was immunoSEQ multiplex PCR. The sample holds 200,000 or so clones. The sequencing sample was made of PBMCs. These receptors all come from a boy between 10 and 17 years old in good health and CMV-seronegative.

The chain joins TRBV6-6 to TRBJ2-5; D possibly corresponds to TRBD1 (7 bases). Germline V gene sequence: CDR1 MNHNY, CDR2 SVGAGI (reference sequence). The CDR3 contains 15 residues. The ends were cut back, 5 bases at V and 4 bases at J, with 17 bases in the middle. CDR3 nucleotides: TGTGCCAGCAGTACGGGGCAGGGGGGAGTAGAGACCCAGTACTTC. Translating it yields CASSTGQGGVETQYF.

The V call is TRBV28, the J call TRBJ2-7; D not resolved. There are 12 residues in the CDR3. Looked up from germline, CDR1 is MDHEN and CDR2 is SYDVKM. V gave up 5 bases and J gave up 3 bases, with 8 bases separating them. DNA for the CDR3: TGTGCCAGCAGTACACGTCGCTACGAGCAGTACTTC. It translates to CASSTRRYEQYF.

The genes are TRBV19 and TRBJ1-2, with 8 bases matching TRBD1. Germline values: CDR1 LNHDA, CDR2 SQIVND (reference sequence). The CDR3 length is 15 residues. Losses at the gene ends were 7 bases for V and 4 bases for J; bases not matched to a gene: 11. The CDR3 region has the DNA TGTGCCAGTACCATATCCCGGACAGGGCCCTATGGCTACACCTTC. Amino acids: CASTISRTGPYGYTF.

The rearrangement uses TRBV5-4 and TRBJ2-1, with D tentatively TRBD2 (7 bases). The CDR3 has 15 residues. V dropped 0 bases and J dropped 7 bases, with 14 bases sitting between them. Germline loops: CDR1 SGHNT, CDR2 YYREEE (reference sequence). The CDR3 bases are TGTGCCAGCAGCTTGGGAGGGGGGGAAAGGAATGAGCAGTTCTTC. Amino acid sequence: CASSLGGGERNEQFF.

The chain joins TRBV15 to TRBJ1-1; possible D gene TRBD1, 5 bases. Trimming took 5 bases from V and 2 from J, leaving 12 bases between them. This CDR3 comprises 14 residues. Germline CDR1 reads LNHNV; CDR2 reads YYDKDF (reference sequence). CDR3 bases: TGTGCCACCAGCGGGGGAGGGGAAAACACTGAAGCTTTCTTT. It is translated as CATSGGGENTEAFF.

The V gene is TRBV28, the J gene TRBJ2-2, with 8 positions matching TRBD2. The germline V gene encodes CDR1 MDHEN and CDR2 SYDVKM. This CDR3 has 15 amino acids. V lost 6 bases, J lost 6 bases, and 9 bases stayed unmatched. This CDR3 is CASSSPAGVPGELFF. The CDR3 coding sequence is TGTGCCAGCAGCTCCCCAGCGGGAGTTCCCGGGGAGCTGTTTTTT.